The source of this T cell receptor (beta chain) is a study of shared clonotypes between healthy human individuals. V shed 1 base and J 12 bases; nucleotides not matched to a gene: 8. The CDR3 loop spans 14 amino acids. Germline V gene lookup returns CDR1 SGHAT and CDR2 FQNNGV. This clone was picked up one time. It was roughly 200 ng DNA, about 30,000 T cell genomes, that sorted-subset replicate PCRs used. Sequencing used immunoSEQ multiplex PCR; TCRdb keeps in-frame clones, though not all of them. The table shows 1,400,000 or so clones, with about 98.5% occurring only once. This clonotype was obtained from a man between 25 and 39 years old in good health. The sample was naive CD4+ T cells sorted from blood. The subset was: CD45RA+ positively selected. The chain joins TRBV11-2 to TRBJ2-1, with 8 bases matching TRBD1. For the CDR3, the DNA is TGTGCCAGCAGCTTAGTAGGACAGGGAGCTCTGCAGTTCTTC. Translation: CASSLVGQGALQFF.